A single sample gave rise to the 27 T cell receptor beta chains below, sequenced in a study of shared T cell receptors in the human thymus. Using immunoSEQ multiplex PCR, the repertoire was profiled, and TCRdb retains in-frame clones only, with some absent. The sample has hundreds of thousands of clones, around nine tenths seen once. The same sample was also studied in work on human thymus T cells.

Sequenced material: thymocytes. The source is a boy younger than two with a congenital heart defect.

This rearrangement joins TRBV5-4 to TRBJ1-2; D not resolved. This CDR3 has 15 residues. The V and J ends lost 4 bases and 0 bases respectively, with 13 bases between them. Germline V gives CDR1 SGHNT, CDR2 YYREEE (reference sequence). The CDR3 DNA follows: TGTGCCAGCAGCCTGGATAAAACTACTAACTATGGCTACACCTTC. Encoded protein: CASSLDKTTNYGYTF.

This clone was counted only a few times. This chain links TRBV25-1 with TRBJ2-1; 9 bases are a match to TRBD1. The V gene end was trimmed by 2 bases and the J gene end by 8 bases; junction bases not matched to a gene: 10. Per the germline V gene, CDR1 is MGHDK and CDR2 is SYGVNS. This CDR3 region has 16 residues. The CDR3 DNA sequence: TGTGCCAGCAGTGAAGAAATCGGGACAGGGTGGGATGAGCAGTTCTTC. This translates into CASSEEIGTGWDEQFF.

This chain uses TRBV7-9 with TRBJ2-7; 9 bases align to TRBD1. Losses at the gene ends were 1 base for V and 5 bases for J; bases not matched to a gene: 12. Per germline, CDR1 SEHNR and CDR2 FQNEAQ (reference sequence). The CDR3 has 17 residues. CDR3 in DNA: TGTGCCAGCAGCTTAGAGGTGGAGGGGACAGGGCCCCACGAGCAGTACTTC. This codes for CASSLEVEGTGPHEQYF. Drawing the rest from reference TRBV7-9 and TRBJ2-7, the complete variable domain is DTGVSQNPRHKITKRGQNVTFRCDPISEHNRLYWYRQTLGQGPEFLTYFQNEAQLEKSRLLSDRFSAERPKGSFSTLEIQRTEQGDSAMYLCASSLEVEGTGPHEQYFGPGTRLTVT.

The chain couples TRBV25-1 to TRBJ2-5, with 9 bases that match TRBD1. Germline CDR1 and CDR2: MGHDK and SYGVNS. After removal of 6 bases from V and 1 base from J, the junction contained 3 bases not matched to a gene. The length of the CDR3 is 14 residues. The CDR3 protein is CASRTGGPQETQYF. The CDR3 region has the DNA TGTGCCAGCAGAACAGGGGGCCCCCAAGAGACCCAGTACTTC. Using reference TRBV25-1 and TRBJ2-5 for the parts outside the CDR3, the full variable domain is EADIYQTPRYLVIGTGKKITLECSQTMGHDKMYWYQQDPGMELHLIHYSYGVNSTEKGDLSSESTVSRIRTEHFPLTLESARPSHTSQYLCASRTGGPQETQYFGPGTRLLVL.

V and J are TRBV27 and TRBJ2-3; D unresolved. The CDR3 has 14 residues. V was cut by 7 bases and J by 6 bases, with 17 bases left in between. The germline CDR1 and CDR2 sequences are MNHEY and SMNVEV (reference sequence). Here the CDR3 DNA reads TGTGCCAGCACCCCGCTAGACGCCCCGGATACGCAGTATTTT. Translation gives CASTPLDAPDTQYF.

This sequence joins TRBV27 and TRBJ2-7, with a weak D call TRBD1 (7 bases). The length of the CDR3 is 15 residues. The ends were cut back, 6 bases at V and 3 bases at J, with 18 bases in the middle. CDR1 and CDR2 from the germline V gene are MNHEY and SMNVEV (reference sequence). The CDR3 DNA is TGTGCCAGCAGCATCAGGGGGGCAGGCCACTACGAGCAGTACTTC. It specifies CASSIRGAGHYEQYF.

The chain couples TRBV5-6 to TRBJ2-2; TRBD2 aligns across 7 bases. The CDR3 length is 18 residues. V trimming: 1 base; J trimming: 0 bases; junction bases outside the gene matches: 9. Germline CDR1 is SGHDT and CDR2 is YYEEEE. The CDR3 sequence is CASSLNIIAGSNTGELFF. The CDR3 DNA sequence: TGTGCCAGCAGCTTGAATATAATAGCGGGTTCGAACACCGGGGAGCTGTTTTTT. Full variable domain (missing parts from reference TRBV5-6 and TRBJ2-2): DAGVTQSPTHLIKTRGQQVTLRCSPKSGHDTVSWYQQALGQGPQFIFQYYEEEERQRGNFPDRFSGHQFPNYSSELNVNALLLGDSALYLCASSLNIIAGSNTGELFFGEGSRLTVL.

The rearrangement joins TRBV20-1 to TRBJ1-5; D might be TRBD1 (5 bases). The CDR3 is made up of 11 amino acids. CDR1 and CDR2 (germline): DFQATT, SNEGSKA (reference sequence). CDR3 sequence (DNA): TGCAGGGTGGATGTGGACAAGCCCCAGCATTTT. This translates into CRVDVDKPQHF.

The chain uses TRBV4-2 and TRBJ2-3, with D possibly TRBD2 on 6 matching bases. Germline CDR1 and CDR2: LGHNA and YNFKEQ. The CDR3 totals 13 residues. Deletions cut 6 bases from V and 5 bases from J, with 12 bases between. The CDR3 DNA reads TGTGCCAGCAGGTGGGGGGTGGAAGATACGCAGTATTTT. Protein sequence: CASRWGVEDTQYF.

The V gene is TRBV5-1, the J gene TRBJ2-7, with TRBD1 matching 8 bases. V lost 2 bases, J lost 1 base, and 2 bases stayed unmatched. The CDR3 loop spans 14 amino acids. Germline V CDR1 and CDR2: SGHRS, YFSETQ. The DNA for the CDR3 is TGCGCCAGCAGCTTCCGACAGGGGTCCTACGAGCAGTACTTC. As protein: CASSFRQGSYEQYF.

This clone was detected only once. The CDR3 coding sequence is TGCGCCAGCAGCCGGCCGGAGGACAGGGGGCGCGTCTCTGGGGCCAACGTCCTGACTTTC. It encodes CASSRPEDRGRVSGANVLTF. This sequence joins TRBV5-1 and TRBJ2-6; 11 bases are shared with TRBD1. Unmatched junction bases numbered 12, after V lost 4 bases and J lost 0 bases. This CDR3 has 20 amino acids. Germline lookup yields CDR1 SGHRS and CDR2 YFSETQ.

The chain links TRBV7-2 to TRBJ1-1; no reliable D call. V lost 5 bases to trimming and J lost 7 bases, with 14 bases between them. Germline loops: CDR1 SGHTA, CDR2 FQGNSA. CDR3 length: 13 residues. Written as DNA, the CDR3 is TGTGCCAGCAGCACCCAAGCGCCCGTTGAAGCTTTCTTT. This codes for CASSTQAPVEAFF.

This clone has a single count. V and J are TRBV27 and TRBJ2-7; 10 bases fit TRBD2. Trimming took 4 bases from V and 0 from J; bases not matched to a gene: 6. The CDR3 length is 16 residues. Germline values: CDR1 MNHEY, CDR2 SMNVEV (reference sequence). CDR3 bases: TGTGCCAGCAGTTCACGGACTAGCGGTCTCTCCTACGAGCAGTACTTC. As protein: CASSSRTSGLSYEQYF.

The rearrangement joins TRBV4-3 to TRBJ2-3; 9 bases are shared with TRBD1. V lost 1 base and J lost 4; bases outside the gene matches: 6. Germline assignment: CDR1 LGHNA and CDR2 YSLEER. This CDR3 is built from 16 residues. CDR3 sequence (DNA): TGCGCCAGCAGCCAAGGCGGGACAGGGAAGGCAGATACGCAGTATTTT. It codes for CASSQGGTGKADTQYF.

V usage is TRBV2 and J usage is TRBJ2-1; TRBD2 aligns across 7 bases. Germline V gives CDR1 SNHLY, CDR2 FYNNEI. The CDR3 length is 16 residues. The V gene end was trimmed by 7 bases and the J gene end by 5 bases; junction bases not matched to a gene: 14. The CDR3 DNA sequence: TGTGCCAGCATCTCTAATGCGTCTAGCGGAAACAATGAGCAGTTCTTC. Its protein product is CASISNASSGNNEQFF.

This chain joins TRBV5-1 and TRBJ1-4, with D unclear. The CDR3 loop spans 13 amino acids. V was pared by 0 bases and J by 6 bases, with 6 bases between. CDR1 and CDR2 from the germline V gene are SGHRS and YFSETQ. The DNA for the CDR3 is TGCGCCAGCAGCTTGGATATCCATGAAAAACTGTTTTTT. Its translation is CASSLDIHEKLFF.

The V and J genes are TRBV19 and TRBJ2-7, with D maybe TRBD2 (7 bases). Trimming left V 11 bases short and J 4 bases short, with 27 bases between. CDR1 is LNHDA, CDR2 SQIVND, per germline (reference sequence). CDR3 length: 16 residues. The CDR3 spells CAGNLGGVIRVYEQYF. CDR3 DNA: TGTGCCGGAAATCTAGGGGGGGTAATTAGGGTTTACGAGCAGTACTTC.

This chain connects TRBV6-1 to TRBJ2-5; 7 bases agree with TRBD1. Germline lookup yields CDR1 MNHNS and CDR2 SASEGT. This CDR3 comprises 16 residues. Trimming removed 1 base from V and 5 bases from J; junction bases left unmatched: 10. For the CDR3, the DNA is TGTGCCAGCAGTGAAGGATTACGGACAGGTGGGGAGACCCAGTACTTC. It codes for CASSEGLRTGGETQYF.

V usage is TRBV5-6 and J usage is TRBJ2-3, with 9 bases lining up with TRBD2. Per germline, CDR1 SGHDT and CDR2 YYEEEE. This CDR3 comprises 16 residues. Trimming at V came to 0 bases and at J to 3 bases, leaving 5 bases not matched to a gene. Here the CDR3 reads CASSLGRLAGTDTQYF. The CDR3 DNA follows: TGTGCCAGCAGCTTGGGCCGGCTAGCGGGGACAGATACGCAGTATTTT.

The CDR3: CASSVSGTAIDTQYF. The CDR3 coding sequence is TGTGCCAGCAGTGTATCCGGGACAGCGATCGATACGCAGTATTTT. J is TRBJ2-3 and V is TRBV6-1; 7 bases fit TRBD1. This CDR3 is 15 amino acids long. Germline-derived CDR1 and CDR2 are MNHNS and SASEGT. V shed 4 bases, J shed 6 bases, and the junction held 10 bases outside the gene matches.

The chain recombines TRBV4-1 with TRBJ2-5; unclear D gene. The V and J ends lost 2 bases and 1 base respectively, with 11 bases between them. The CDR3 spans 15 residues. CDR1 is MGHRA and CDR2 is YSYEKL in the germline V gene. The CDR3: CASSQFLVFQETQYF. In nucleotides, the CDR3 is TGCGCCAGCAGCCAATTTTTAGTATTCCAAGAGACCCAGTACTTC.

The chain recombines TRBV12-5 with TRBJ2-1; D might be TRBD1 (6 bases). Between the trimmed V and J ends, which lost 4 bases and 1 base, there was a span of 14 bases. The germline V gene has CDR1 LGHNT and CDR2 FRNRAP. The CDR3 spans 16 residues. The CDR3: CASGSGEKASYNEQFF. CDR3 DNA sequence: TGTGCTAGTGGTTCAGGGGAGAAGGCTTCCTACAATGAGCAGTTCTTC.

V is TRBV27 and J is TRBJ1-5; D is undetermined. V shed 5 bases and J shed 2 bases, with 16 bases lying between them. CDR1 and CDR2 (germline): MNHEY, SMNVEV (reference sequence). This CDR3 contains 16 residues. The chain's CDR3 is CASSHLFERGNQPQHF. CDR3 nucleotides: TGTGCCAGCAGTCACCTGTTCGAACGGGGCAATCAGCCCCAGCATTTT.

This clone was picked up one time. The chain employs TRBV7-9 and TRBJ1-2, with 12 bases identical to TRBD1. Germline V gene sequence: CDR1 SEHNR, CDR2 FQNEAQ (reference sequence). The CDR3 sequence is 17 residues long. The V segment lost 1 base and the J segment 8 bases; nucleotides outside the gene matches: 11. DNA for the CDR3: TGTGCCAGCAGCTTAGTCTGGGGGGACAGGGGGCTCGCGGGCTACACCTTC. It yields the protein CASSLVWGDRGLAGYTF. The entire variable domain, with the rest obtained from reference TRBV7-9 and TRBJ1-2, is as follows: DTGVSQNPRHKITKRGQNVTFRCDPISEHNRLYWYRQTLGQGPEFLTYFQNEAQLEKSRLLSDRFSAERPKGSFSTLEIQRTEQGDSAMYLCASSLVWGDRGLAGYTFGSGTRLTVV.

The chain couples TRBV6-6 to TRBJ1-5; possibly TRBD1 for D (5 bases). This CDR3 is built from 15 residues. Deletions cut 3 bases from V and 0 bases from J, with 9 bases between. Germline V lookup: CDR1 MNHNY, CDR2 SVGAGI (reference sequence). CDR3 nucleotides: TGTGCCAGCAGTTATAAAAGGGGTAGCAATCAGCCCCAGCATTTT. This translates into CASSYKRGSNQPQHF.

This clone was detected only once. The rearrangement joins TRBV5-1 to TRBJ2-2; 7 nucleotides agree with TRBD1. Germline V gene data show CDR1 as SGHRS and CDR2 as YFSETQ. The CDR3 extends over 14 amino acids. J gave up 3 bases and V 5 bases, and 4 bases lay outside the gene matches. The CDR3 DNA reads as TGCGCCAGCAGTTGGGGGACAGACACCGGGGAGCTGTTTTTT. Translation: CASSWGTDTGELFF.

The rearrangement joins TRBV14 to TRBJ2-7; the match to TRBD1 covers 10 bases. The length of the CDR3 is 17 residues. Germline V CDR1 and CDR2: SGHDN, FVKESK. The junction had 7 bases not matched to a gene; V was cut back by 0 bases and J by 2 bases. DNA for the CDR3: TGTGCCAGCAGCCAAGAGCCGCCGGGACAGGGGACCTACGAGCAGTACTTC. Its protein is CASSQEPPGQGTYEQYF.